Below are 11 T cell receptor beta chains sequenced from a single sample in a study of T-cell reconstitution after alpha-beta-depleted transplantation in children. Preparation of the TCRbeta library used unique molecular identifiers. TCRdb re-analysed the PCR reads in MiXCR, keeping a single row per CDR3 protein. The sample comprises about 610,000 distinct CDR3 sequences, about a quarter of which are singletons, and around a third rests with the top ten. The input for sequencing was PBMCs, taken before TCRalphabeta/CD19-depleted stem cell transplant. The receptors originated from a boy younger than two with Wiskott-Aldrich syndrome, due to receive a stem cell transplant.

The chain joins TRBV11-2 to TRBJ2-1; D possibly corresponds to TRBD1 (6 bases). V gave up 5 bases and J gave up 5 bases, with 22 bases separating them. From germline, CDR1 is SGHAT and CDR2 FQNNGV. The CDR3 totals 17 residues. CDR3 loop: CASSLFALFDRNNEQFF. CDR3 bases: TGTGCCAGCAGCCTCTTTGCGCTCTTTGACAGGAACAATGAGCAGTTCTTC.

V is TRBV12-3 or TRBV12-4 and J is TRBJ1-6; TRBD1 agrees at 11 bases. This CDR3 region has 17 residues. The J segment lost 7 bases and the V segment lost 2 bases, leaving 7 bases of the junction unmatched. DNA for the CDR3: TGTGCCAGCAGTTTATCCACCGGGACAGGGGGAAATTCACCCCTCCACTTT. It yields the protein CASSLSTGTGGNSPLHF.

This clonotype was seen a few times. This chain joins TRBV20-1 and TRBJ1-6; no clear D gene. Germline values: CDR1 DFQATT, CDR2 SNEGSKA (reference sequence). V was trimmed by 1 base and J by 4 bases, leaving 8 bases between them. This CDR3 contains 14 residues. The chain's CDR3 is CSARGREYNSPLHF. The CDR3, as DNA: TGCAGTGCTAGAGGGCGCGAATATAATTCACCCCTCCACTTT.

The chain is built from TRBV18 and TRBJ2-5; TRBD2 matches 8 bases. Germline CDR1 KGHSH, CDR2 LQKENI. This CDR3 has 14 amino acids. V lost 2 bases to trimming and J lost 4 bases; unmatched junction nucleotides: 3. CDR3 sequence (DNA): TGTGCCAGCTCACCAGAGCTAGCGGGAGAGACCCAGTACTTC. Amino acid sequence: CASSPELAGETQYF.

The sample holds a few counts of this clonotype. This chain uses TRBV28 with TRBJ2-1; 7 nucleotides align to TRBD2. This CDR3 comprises 15 residues. Germline-derived CDR1 and CDR2 are MDHEN and SYDVKM. J gave up 3 bases and V 6 bases, and 8 bases lay outside the gene matches. Here the CDR3 DNA reads TGTGCCAGCAGCCCGAGCGGGACCCTCTACAATGAGCAGTTCTTC. This translates into CASSPSGTLYNEQFF.

This rearrangement joins TRBV10-3 to TRBJ2-4; 10 bases line up with TRBD2. There are 16 residues in the CDR3. Per germline, CDR1 ENHRY and CDR2 SYGVKD. Trimming at V came to 3 bases and at J to 4 bases, leaving 6 bases not matched to a gene. CDR3: CAISEILAGAKNIQYF. CDR3 nucleotide sequence: TGTGCCATCAGTGAAATCCTAGCGGGAGCTAAAAACATTCAGTACTTC.

V gene TRBV12-3 or TRBV12-4 combines with J gene TRBJ2-6; a possible D gene is TRBD1 (6 bases). The CDR3 is 17 amino acids. The V end lost 7 bases, the J end lost 0 bases, and 16 bases lay between the germline ends. The DNA for the CDR3 is TGTGCCAGCACCACCACAGGGCTCAGCTCTGGGGCCAACGTCCTGACTTTC. It specifies CASTTTGLSSGANVLTF.

The table lists this clonotype with a few counts. The CDR3 DNA reads as TGTGCCAGCAGCCCCCCAGGAGTCTCCGGGGCCAACGTCCTGACTTTC. This gives the protein CASSPPGVSGANVLTF. The chain is built from TRBV11-1 and TRBJ2-6; D is undetermined. This CDR3 comprises 16 residues. V lost 5 bases, J lost 4 bases, and 15 bases lay in between. Germline V gene data show CDR1 as SGHAT and CDR2 as FQDESV (reference sequence).

A single count supports this clonotype. This chain uses TRBV6-6 with TRBJ2-7, with D perhaps matching TRBD2 (6 bases). The germline V gene has CDR1 MNHNY and CDR2 SVGAGI (reference sequence). The V end lost 4 bases, the J end lost 7 bases, and 14 bases lay between the germline ends. This CDR3 region has 13 residues. The CDR3 here is CASSSKLAVEQYF. CDR3 coding DNA: TGTGCCAGCAGTTCAAAACTAGCCGTTGAGCAGTACTTC.

V gene TRBV7-2 combines with J gene TRBJ1-3; D is uncertain. Trimming pared 5 bases from V and 0 bases from J, leaving 11 bases between. This CDR3 region has 15 residues. Per germline, CDR1 SGHTA and CDR2 FQGNSA. The CDR3 coding sequence is TGTGCCAGCAGCGATTGGGCCGGCTCTGGAAACACCATATATTTT. Amino acids: CASSDWAGSGNTIYF.

The chain uses TRBV28 and TRBJ2-7, with a possible D match to TRBD1 (5 bases). The CDR3 has 16 residues. CDR1 and CDR2 from the germline V gene are MDHEN and SYDVKM. The V end lost 3 bases, the J end lost 0 bases, and 15 bases lay between the germline ends. Written as DNA, the CDR3 is TGTGCCAGCAGTTTTAGTATTGGAGACAGCTCCTACGAGCAGTACTTC. It specifies CASSFSIGDSSYEQYF.